This TCR beta chain emerged from a study of OX40 agonist ivuxolimab in advanced cancers. The method was immunoSEQ multiplex PCR; TCRdb's version includes in-frame clones alone and lacks a portion of them. The sample has some 62,000 clones, 84% seen once. Here the sequenced sample was CD4+ or CD8+ T cells sorted from blood, taken in a trial of the OX40 agonist ivuxolimab. The sequence came from an adult with an advanced solid tumor such as melanoma, head and neck, liver or kidney cancer.

The CDR3 DNA follows: TGTGCCAGCAGCTTAGGGAGGGTTGCCGAGCAGTACTTC. It is translated as CASSLGRVAEQYF. The rearrangement links TRBV11-3 to TRBJ2-7; perhaps TRBD2 as D (6 bases). The CDR3 runs to 13 residues. The V end was cut by 1 base, the J end by 6 bases, with 10 bases between. Per germline, CDR1 SGHNT and CDR2 YENEEA.